This is a list of T cell receptor beta chains from one sample in a study of blood T cell repertoires in COVID-19. Measured with immunoSEQ multiplex PCR; TCRdb has only the in-frame clones, and not every one. The data hold 150,000 to 200,000 clones, with 75% to 85% observed a single time. Input material: PBMCs or T cells enriched from blood (not recorded which). All receptors derive from a woman aged 60 to 75 who had recovered from COVID-19. The CDR3 runs from the conserved cysteine through the conserved F or W. The D gene is left open where the match is weak. Some rows have no size entry. The others give once, few or many, or a class for an expanded clone.

cdr3_aa: CASSERGLAGFTDTQYF
cdr3_nt: TGTGCCAGCAGTGAAAGGGGACTAGCGGGGTTCACAGATACGCAGTATTTT
j_call: TRBJ2-3
d_call: TRBD2
clone_size: .
v_call: TRBV6-1

cdr3_aa: CASSQGSSYRGRRGITEAFF
cdr3_nt: TGTGCCAGCAGCCAAGGGTCCTCTTACAGGGGGCGCCGAGGTATCACTGAAGCTTTCTTT
j_call: TRBJ1-1
d_call: TRBD1
clone_size: .
v_call: TRBV3-1/TRBV3-2

cdr3_aa: CAWRGRGGARIGNQPQHF
cdr3_nt: TGTGCCTGGAGGGGGAGGGGAGGGGCGCGAATCGGCAATCAGCCCCAGCATTTT
j_call: TRBJ1-5
d_call: .
clone_size: .
v_call: TRBV30

cdr3_aa: CASSNRGRYNEQFF
cdr3_nt: TGTGCCAGCAGTAACAGGGGGCGGTACAATGAGCAGTTCTTC
j_call: TRBJ2-1
d_call: TRBD1
clone_size: .
v_call: TRBV6-5

cdr3_aa: CASSLGDSVSLQYF
cdr3_nt: TGCGCCAGCAGCTTGGGGGACAGTGTAAGTCTCCAGTACTTC
j_call: TRBJ2-5
d_call: TRBD1
clone_size: .
v_call: TRBV5-1

cdr3_aa: CASSQDQAGVPYEQYF
cdr3_nt: TGTGCCAGCAGCCAAGACCAGGCGGGCGTTCCCTACGAGCAGTACTTC
j_call: TRBJ2-7
d_call: .
clone_size: many
v_call: TRBV3-1/TRBV3-2

cdr3_aa: CASSRENSPLHF
cdr3_nt: TGCGCCAGCAGCCGGGAGAATTCACCCCTCCACTTT
j_call: TRBJ1-6
d_call: .
clone_size: .
v_call: TRBV5-1

cdr3_aa: CASSQGLEDTQYF
cdr3_nt: TGTGCCAGCAGCCAAGGGTTAGAAGATACGCAGTATTTT
j_call: TRBJ2-3
d_call: .
clone_size: .
v_call: TRBV3-1/TRBV3-2

cdr3_aa: CASSYGESGGSPLHF
cdr3_nt: TGTGCCAGCAGTTACGGGGAATCAGGGGGTTCACCCCTCCACTTT
j_call: TRBJ1-6
d_call: TRBD1
clone_size: few
v_call: TRBV6-5

cdr3_aa: CSVASGGATDTQYF
cdr3_nt: TGCAGCGTTGCTAGCGGGGGGGCAACAGATACGCAGTATTTT
j_call: TRBJ2-3
d_call: TRBD2
clone_size: .
v_call: TRBV29-1

cdr3_aa: CAWRTGTGAFF
cdr3_nt: TGTGCCTGGAGGACAGGGACCGGGGCTTTCTTT
j_call: TRBJ1-1
d_call: TRBD1
clone_size: .
v_call: TRBV30

cdr3_aa: CTSSQGDRGANTEAFF
cdr3_nt: TGCACCAGCAGCCAAGGGGACAGGGGAGCTAACACTGAAGCTTTCTTT
j_call: TRBJ1-1
d_call: .
clone_size: .
v_call: TRBV1

cdr3_aa: CASSFSSGVNEQFF
cdr3_nt: TGCGCCAGCAGCTTCTCTAGCGGGGTGAATGAGCAGTTCTTC
j_call: TRBJ2-1
d_call: TRBD2
clone_size: .
v_call: TRBV5-1

cdr3_aa: CASSQVSGEANYGYTF
cdr3_nt: TGCGCCAGCAGCCAAGTCTCGGGGGAAGCTAACTATGGCTACACCTTC
j_call: TRBJ1-2
d_call: .
clone_size: .
v_call: TRBV4-1

cdr3_aa: CAWGQLANEQFF
cdr3_nt: TGTGCCTGGGGACAGCTTGCGAATGAGCAGTTCTTC
j_call: TRBJ2-1
d_call: .
clone_size: .
v_call: TRBV30

cdr3_aa: CASSQWGTGTYEQYF
cdr3_nt: TGTGCCAGCAGCCAATGGGGGACAGGGACCTACGAGCAGTACTTC
j_call: TRBJ2-7
d_call: TRBD1
clone_size: .
v_call: TRBV16

cdr3_aa: CASSEESQGAKNIQYF
cdr3_nt: TGCGCCAGCAGCGAGGAGTCGCAAGGCGCCAAAAACATTCAGTACTTC
j_call: TRBJ2-4
d_call: .
clone_size: .
v_call: TRBV5-1

cdr3_aa: CASSLTEIYGYTF
cdr3_nt: TGTGCCAGCAGCTTAACCGAGATCTATGGCTACACCTTC
j_call: TRBJ1-2
d_call: .
clone_size: .
v_call: TRBV7-2

cdr3_aa: CASSPASLHYEQYF
cdr3_nt: TGTGCCAGTAGTCCCGCTAGCCTCCACTACGAGCAGTACTTC
j_call: TRBJ2-7
d_call: .
clone_size: .
v_call: TRBV19

cdr3_aa: CASSGEGDTQYF
cdr3_nt: TGTGCCAGCAGCGGGGAGGGAGATACGCAGTATTTT
j_call: TRBJ2-3
d_call: TRBD2
clone_size: .
v_call: TRBV9

cdr3_aa: CASRAGGVRGYTF
cdr3_nt: TGTGCCAGCAGGGCAGGGGGCGTGAGGGGCTACACCTTC
j_call: TRBJ1-2
d_call: TRBD1
clone_size: .
v_call: TRBV27

cdr3_aa: CASSPSGGAGTDTQYF
cdr3_nt: TGTGCCAGCAGTCCATCCGGGGGGGCCGGAACAGATACGCAGTATTTT
j_call: TRBJ2-3
d_call: TRBD2
clone_size: few
v_call: TRBV7-3

cdr3_aa: CASSGDFPGSYNEQFF
cdr3_nt: TGTGCCAGCAGTGGGGACTTCCCGGGTTCCTACAATGAGCAGTTCTTC
j_call: TRBJ2-1
d_call: .
clone_size: few
v_call: TRBV6-1

cdr3_aa: CASSRNGQENSPLHF
cdr3_nt: TGCGCCAGCAGTAGGAACGGACAGGAAAATTCACCCCTCCACTTT
j_call: TRBJ1-6
d_call: TRBD1
clone_size: .
v_call: TRBV5-1

cdr3_aa: CASSFFGGISYNEQFF
cdr3_nt: TGTGCCAGCAGCTTCTTCGGAGGGATCTCCTACAATGAGCAGTTCTTC
j_call: TRBJ2-1
d_call: .
clone_size: .
v_call: TRBV5-4

cdr3_aa: CASSLGPGKLFF
cdr3_nt: TGTGCCAGTAGTTTGGGGCCGGGAAAACTGTTTTTT
j_call: TRBJ1-4
d_call: .
clone_size: .
v_call: TRBV19

cdr3_aa: CASSLLQGQNIQYF
cdr3_nt: TGTGCCAGCAGCCTACTACAGGGTCAAAACATTCAGTACTTC
j_call: TRBJ2-4
d_call: .
clone_size: .
v_call: TRBV7-9

cdr3_aa: CASSYYGQGGYTF
cdr3_nt: TGTGCCAGCAGTTACTATGGACAGGGTGGCTACACCTTC
j_call: TRBJ1-2
d_call: TRBD1
clone_size: .
v_call: TRBV6-5

cdr3_aa: CASSGGVGTGELFF
cdr3_nt: TGTGCCAGTAGTGGCGGAGTCGGCACCGGGGAGCTGTTTTTT
j_call: TRBJ2-2
d_call: .
clone_size: .
v_call: TRBV19

cdr3_aa: CASSLTTGLLYEQYF
cdr3_nt: TGCGCCAGCAGCTTGACGACAGGACTCCTCTACGAGCAGTACTTC
j_call: TRBJ2-7
d_call: .
clone_size: .
v_call: TRBV5-1

cdr3_aa: CASSPGLAGIQETQYF
cdr3_nt: TGTGCCAGCAGCCCCGGACTAGCGGGGATACAAGAGACCCAGTACTTC
j_call: TRBJ2-5
d_call: TRBD2
clone_size: .
v_call: TRBV11-3

cdr3_aa: CASSGSSGALNYGYTF
cdr3_nt: TGCGCCAGCAGCGGAAGCTCAGGGGCTCTAAACTATGGCTACACCTTC
j_call: TRBJ1-2
d_call: .
clone_size: .
v_call: TRBV5-1

cdr3_aa: CASSGVTGGILTYEQYF
cdr3_nt: TGTGCCAGCAGTGGTGTGACAGGGGGAATTCTGACCTACGAGCAGTACTTC
j_call: TRBJ2-7
d_call: TRBD1
clone_size: .
v_call: TRBV2